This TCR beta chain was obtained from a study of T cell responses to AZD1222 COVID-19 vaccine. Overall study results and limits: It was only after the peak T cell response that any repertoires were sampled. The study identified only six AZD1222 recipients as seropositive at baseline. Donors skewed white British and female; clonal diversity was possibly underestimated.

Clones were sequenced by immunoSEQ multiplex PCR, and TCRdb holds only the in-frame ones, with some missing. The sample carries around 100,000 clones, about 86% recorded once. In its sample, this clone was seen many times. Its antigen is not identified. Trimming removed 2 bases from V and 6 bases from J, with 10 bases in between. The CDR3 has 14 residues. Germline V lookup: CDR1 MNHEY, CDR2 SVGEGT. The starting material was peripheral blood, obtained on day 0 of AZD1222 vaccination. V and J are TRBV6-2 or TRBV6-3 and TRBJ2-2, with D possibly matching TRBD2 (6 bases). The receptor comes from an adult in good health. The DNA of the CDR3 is TGTGCCAGCAGTTACATTCGGGAGCCCGGGGAGCTGTTTTTT. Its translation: CASSYIREPGELFF.